These T cell receptor beta chains were read from a single sample in a study of cytomegalovirus exposure and HLA in healthy donors. Libraries were prepared by immunoSEQ multiplex PCR; TCRdb keeps only in-frame clonotypes and omits some of them. In the table there are 180,000 or so clones, 82% of which are singletons. Sequencing was performed on PBMCs. These receptors were obtained from a man in his forties in good health and CMV-seronegative. The CDR3 runs from the conserved cysteine through the conserved F or W.

>TRBJ2-3|TRBV7-9
CASSLGLATADTQYF
>TRBJ1-2|TRBV18
CASSLNRNEGYTF
>TRBJ2-5|TRBV7-7
CASSLLTTPGETQYF
>TRBJ1-5|TRBV5-1
CASSLQGASGQPQHF
>TRBJ2-7|TRBV6-1
CASNPSGAAWGQYF
>TRBJ2-7|TRBV7-3
CASSLNPAGAGEQYF
>TRBJ1-2|TRBV28
CASEAGQGYTF
>TRBJ2-1|TRBV9
CASSVGTGVHEQFF
>TRBJ2-3|TRBV9
CASSVAVRTDTQYF
>TRBJ1-1|TRBV2
CASSGDSTEAFF
>TRBJ2-2|TRBV5-1
CASSRTTNTGELFF
>TRBJ1-2|TRBV6-5
CASSPTGVYGYTF
>TRBJ2-3|TRBV10-3
CAISAASGGGDTQYF
>TRBJ2-5|TRBV7-3
CASSLGQGVAETQYF
>TRBJ1-2|TRBV7-3
CASSLNRAFDGYTF
>TRBJ2-7|TRBV7-2
CASSLQRSSYEQYF
>TRBJ2-1|TRBV6-1
CASSGQGYYNEQFF
>TRBJ2-7|TRBV7-9
CASSSGTSGNF
>TRBJ2-1|TRBV15
CATSRDLYFRRTSGTHEQFF
>TRBJ2-7|TRBV7-9
CASSLRASGLYEQYF
>TRBJ2-1|TRBV29-1
CSADIPGNEQFF
>TRBJ1-1|TRBV18
CASSPPQGLNTEAFF
>TRBJ1-3|TRBV7-2
CASSTRTTGATGNTIYF
>TRBJ2-3|TRBV11-2
CASSLTGDTQYF
>TRBJ1-1|TRBV30
CAWSIAGGRMNTEAFF
>TRBJ1-1|TRBV5-1
CASRRQGAITEAFF
>TRBJ1-5|TRBV7-9
CASSLGTWGQAQHF
>TRBJ2-3|TRBV5-1
CASSLGLSTDTQYF
>TRBJ1-2|TRBV19
CASMSPGVNGYTF
>TRBJ1-2|TRBV28
CASRSSGEGPYGYTF
>TRBJ2-5|TRBV2
CASPETGSKTQYF
>TRBJ1-2|TRBV5-1
CASSTEGQGDYTF
>TRBJ1-1|TRBV6-6
CASSLGQGGMRAFF
>TRBJ2-5|TRBV9
CASSGGLQTETQYF
>TRBJ1-2|TRBV29-1
CSVFGGNGYTF
>TRBJ1-2|TRBV7-9
CASSFGTYLRGYTF
>TRBJ2-7|TRBV9
CASSVWALAGGVGEYEQYF
>TRBJ2-7|TRBV28
CASRPLAGEYEQYF
>TRBJ2-1|TRBV6-1
CASTGLALNEQFF
>TRBJ2-7|TRBV5-1
CASSTADPDEQYF
>TRBJ1-5|TRBV7-9
CASSPDMVAGSNQPQHF
>TRBJ2-5|TRBV7-2
CASSRDRGPETQYF
>TRBJ1-4|TRBV2
CASRGLISQANEKLFF
>TRBJ2-3|TRBV28
CASSLQGGTDTQYF
>TRBJ2-1|TRBV2
CASSGTGLAGNEQFF
>TRBJ2-2|TRBV14
CASSQDLPNTGELFF
>TRBJ2-5|TRBV5-6
CASSGDRVQYF
>TRBJ2-7|TRBV19
CASSQTGRQYF